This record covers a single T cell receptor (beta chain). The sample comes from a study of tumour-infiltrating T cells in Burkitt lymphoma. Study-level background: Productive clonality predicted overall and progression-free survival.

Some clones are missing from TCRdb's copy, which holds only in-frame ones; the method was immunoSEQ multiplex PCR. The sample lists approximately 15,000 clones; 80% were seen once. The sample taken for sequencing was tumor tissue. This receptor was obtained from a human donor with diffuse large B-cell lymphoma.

The CDR3 bases are TGTGCCAGCAGCGCCCTCGGGAGAACCGGGGAGCTGTTTTTT. This encodes CASSALGRTGELFF. The V gene is TRBV7-2, the J gene TRBJ2-2; tentative D call: TRBD2 (6 bases). The length of the CDR3 is 14 residues. V was trimmed by 5 bases and J by 5 bases, leaving 12 bases between them. Germline V gene lookup returns CDR1 SGHTA and CDR2 FQGNSA.